Described below is a single T cell receptor (beta chain) sequence and its context. The germline gene is not matched at one end of the junction; a read error may be the cause. Alongside blood RNA obtained from unsorted whole blood, germline DNA was also extracted. These data are taken from a study of tumor-infiltrating lymphocytes in primary liver carcinoma. Researchers generated TCR beta cDNA from about 460 ng of total RNA, relying on a constant-region primer. ARM-PCR, slightly modified, supplied the TCR beta libraries through three nested multiplex PCR rounds. Primers for the first two PCR rounds were TRBV1-TRBV30 forward primers and a C-beta reverse primer (around 10 cycles per round). In TCRdb, the multiplex PCR reads were re-called with MiXCR into one record per CDR3 protein. The data contain 200,000 or so distinct CDR3 sequences, around 60% of them singletons. Germline V gene sequence: CDR1 SGHAT, CDR2 FQNNGV. The CDR3 runs to 17 residues.

This clonotype was sampled from a woman aged 60-70 years with primary liver carcinoma and hepatitis B virus infection. The chain recombines TRBV11-2 with TRBJ2-1; 11 bases line up with TRBD2. The material sequenced was peripheral blood. This CDR3 reads CASSLDVGLAAYNERFF. CDR3 nucleotide sequence: TGCGCCAGCAGCTTAGATGTGGGACTAGCGGCCTACAATGAGCGGTTCTTC.